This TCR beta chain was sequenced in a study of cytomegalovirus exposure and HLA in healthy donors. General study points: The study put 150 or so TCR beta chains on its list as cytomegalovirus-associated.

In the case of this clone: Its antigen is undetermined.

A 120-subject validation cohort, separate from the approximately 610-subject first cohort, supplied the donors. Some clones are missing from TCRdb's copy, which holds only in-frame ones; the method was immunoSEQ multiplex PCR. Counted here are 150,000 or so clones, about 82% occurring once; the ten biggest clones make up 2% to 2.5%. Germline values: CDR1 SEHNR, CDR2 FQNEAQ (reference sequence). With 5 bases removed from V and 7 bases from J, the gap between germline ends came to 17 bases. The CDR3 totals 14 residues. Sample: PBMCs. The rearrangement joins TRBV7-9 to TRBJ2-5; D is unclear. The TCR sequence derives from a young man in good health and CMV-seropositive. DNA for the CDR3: TGTGCCAGCAGCGCCAGGTGGTCCGGCTGGACCCAGTACTTC. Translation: CASSARWSGWTQYF.